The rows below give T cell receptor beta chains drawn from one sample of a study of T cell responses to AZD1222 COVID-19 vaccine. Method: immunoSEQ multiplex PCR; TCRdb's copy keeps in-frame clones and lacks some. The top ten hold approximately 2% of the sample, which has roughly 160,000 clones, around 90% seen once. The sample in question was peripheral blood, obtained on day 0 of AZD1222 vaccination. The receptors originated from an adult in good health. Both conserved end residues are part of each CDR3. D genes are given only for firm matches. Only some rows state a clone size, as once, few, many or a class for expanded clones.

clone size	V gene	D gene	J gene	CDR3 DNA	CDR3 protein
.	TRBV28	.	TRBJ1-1	TGTGCCAGTTTTCCCCCAGGGACCACTGAAGCTTTCTTT	CASFPPGTTEAFF
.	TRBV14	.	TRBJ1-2	TGTGCCAGCAGCCAAGATCGGCTTGATGGCTACACCTTC	CASSQDRLDGYTF
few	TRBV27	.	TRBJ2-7	TGTGCCAGCAGGATAAACTACGAGCAGTACTTC	CASRINYEQYF
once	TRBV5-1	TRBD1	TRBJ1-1	TGCGCCAGCAGTCTGGCAGGGGGCGATGGTGCTTTCTTT	CASSLAGGDGAFF
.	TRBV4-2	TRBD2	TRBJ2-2	TGTGCCAGCAGCCAAGAGAGCCAAGCGGGAGTGACCGGGGAGCTGTTTTTT	CASSQESQAGVTGELFF
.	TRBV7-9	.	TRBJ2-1	TGTGCCAGCGGGACTAATGAGCAGTTCTTC	CASGTNEQFF
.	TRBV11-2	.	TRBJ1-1	TGTGCCAGCAGCTGGGGACCGATGAACACTGAAGCTTTCTTT	CASSWGPMNTEAFF
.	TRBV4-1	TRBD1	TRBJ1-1	TGCGCCAGCAGCCAAGGACAGGGCTATGGGAACACTGAAGCTTTCTTT	CASSQGQGYGNTEAFF
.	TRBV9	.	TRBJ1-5	TGTGCCAGCAGCGTAGCGGGTCGTCAGCCCCAGCATTTT	CASSVAGRQPQHF
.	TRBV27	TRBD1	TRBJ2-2	TGTGCCAGCAGTCCGTTACAGGGGGCCGACGGGGAGCTGTTTTTT	CASSPLQGADGELFF
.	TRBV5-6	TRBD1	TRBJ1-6	TGTGCCAGCAGCTTGGGACAGGGATTACATTCACCCCTCCACTTT	CASSLGQGLHSPLHF
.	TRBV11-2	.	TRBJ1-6	TGTGCCAGCAGCCTATTACGCCTGGGGGGTTCCTATAATTCACCCCTCCACTTT	CASSLLRLGGSYNSPLHF
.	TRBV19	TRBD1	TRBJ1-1	TGTGCCAGTAGTATCGACAGGGAGGCTGAAGCTTTCTTT	CASSIDREAEAFF
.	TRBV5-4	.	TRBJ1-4	TGTGCCAGCAGCCCCGAACCAGAAAAACTGTTTTTT	CASSPEPEKLFF
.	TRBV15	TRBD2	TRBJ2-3	TGTGCCACCAGCGAGGGACTAGCCGCTACCCGCACAGATACGCAGTATTTT	CATSEGLAATRTDTQYF
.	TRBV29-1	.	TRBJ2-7	TGCAGCGTTGTGGCTGGGTTAAGTAATCCCTACGAGCAGTACTTC	CSVVAGLSNPYEQYF
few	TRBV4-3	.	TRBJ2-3	TGCGCCAGCAGCCAAGATAGGGCCAGAACAGATACGCAGTATTTT	CASSQDRARTDTQYF
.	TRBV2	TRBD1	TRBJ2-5	TGTGCCAGCAGTGGGGACAGGGTGATTCAAGAGACCCAGTACTTC	CASSGDRVIQETQYF
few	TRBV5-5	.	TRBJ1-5	TGTGCCAGCAGCGGGGGGAGCACTCAGCCCCAGCATTTT	CASSGGSTQPQHF
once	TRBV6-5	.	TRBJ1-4	TGTGCCAGCAGAAGGAGGGCCGGGGAAGAAAAACTGTTTTTT	CASRRRAGEEKLFF